This passage covers 16 T cell receptor beta chains from one sample sequenced in a study of cytomegalovirus exposure and HLA in healthy donors. Primers: 60 Vbeta forward and 13 Jbeta reverse. Repertoires were generated with immunoSEQ multiplex PCR, while TCRdb's copy carries only in-frame clones and drops some. The table lists more than 200,000 clones, under 90% of them singletons. The material sequenced was PBMCs. Receptors were obtained from a human donor in good health.

The chain carries TRBV5-8 and TRBJ2-3; tentative D call: TRBD1 (6 bases). The CDR3 length is 17 residues. From germline, CDR1 is SGHTS and CDR2 YDEGEE. Trimming cost V 0 bases and J 2 bases, with 16 bases left between them. CDR3 in DNA: TGTGCCAGCAGCTTGGCATCAACAGGGCTGATCACAGATACGCAGTATTTT. Translating it yields CASSLASTGLITDTQYF.

The chain recombines TRBV4-3 with TRBJ2-7, with 8 bases identical to TRBD2. Germline trimming cut 0 bases from V and 5 bases from J; bases unmatched to any gene: 9. CDR3 length: 16 amino acids. CDR1 LGHNA and CDR2 YSLEER come from the germline V gene. In DNA form, the CDR3 reads TGCGCCAGCAGCCAAGAGGGAAATAGCGGGACCAACGAGCAGTACTTC. It specifies CASSQEGNSGTNEQYF.

This clone occurred once. V gene TRBV7-3 combines with J gene TRBJ2-1; 9 nucleotides match TRBD2. Germline assignment: CDR1 SGHTA and CDR2 FQGTGA. Trimming cost V 4 bases and J 6 bases; bases outside gene matches: 16. The CDR3 consists of 18 residues. CDR3 in DNA: TGTGCCAGCAGCTCCCGGGGGTCTAGCGGGGCGATTCGCAATGAGCAGTTCTTC. The encoded protein is CASSSRGSSGAIRNEQFF.

The rearrangement links TRBV11-3 to TRBJ2-1; 15 bases are shared with TRBD2. The CDR3 runs 15 residues. CDR1 is SGHNT, CDR2 YENEEA, per germline. Trimming removed 1 base from V and 8 bases from J; junction bases left unmatched: 0. In nucleotides, the CDR3 is TGTGCCAGCAGCTTAGGGACTAGCGGGAGGGATGAGCAGTTCTTC. It yields the protein CASSLGTSGRDEQFF.

This clone was seen only once. V usage is TRBV10-3 and J usage is TRBJ2-2; 10 bases map to TRBD1. The CDR3 consists of 13 residues. CDR1 is ENHRY, CDR2 SYGVKD, per germline. V shed 10 bases, J shed 6 bases, and the junction held 5 bases outside the gene matches. The CDR3 coding sequence is TGTGCCACCTTGACAGGGGGCCCCGGGGAGCTGTTTTTT. It translates to CATLTGGPGELFF.

The chain recombines TRBV7-9 with TRBJ2-7; D perhaps matches TRBD2 (6 bases). V dropped 1 base and J dropped 2 bases, with 12 bases sitting between them. Germline loops: CDR1 SEHNR, CDR2 FQNEAQ (reference sequence). The CDR3 loop spans 15 amino acids. The CDR3 sequence: CASSLGSSEPYEQYF. The CDR3 region has the DNA TGTGCCAGCAGCTTAGGCTCTAGCGAGCCCTACGAGCAGTACTTC.

This clone has a single count. V usage is TRBV27 and J usage is TRBJ2-5, with D unclear. Germline CDR1 reads MNHEY; CDR2 reads SMNVEV (reference sequence). The CDR3 has 13 amino acids. V lost 4 bases and J 1 base, leaving 7 bases between the germline ends. This chain's CDR3 is CASSWSGQETQYF. In DNA form, the CDR3 reads TGTGCCAGCAGTTGGTCAGGCCAAGAGACCCAGTACTTC.

This rearrangement joins TRBV5-6 to TRBJ2-7; D ambiguous. CDR3 length: 14 residues. The ends were cut back, 2 bases at V and 3 bases at J, with 12 bases in the middle. The germline V gene has CDR1 SGHDT and CDR2 YYEEEE. The CDR3, as DNA: TGTGCCAGCAGCTTCAATCAGGCGAGCTACGAGCAGTACTTC. It codes for CASSFNQASYEQYF.

The rearrangement uses TRBV18 and TRBJ2-2; D perhaps matches TRBD1 (6 bases). Germline-derived CDR1 and CDR2 are KGHSH and LQKENI. V was shortened by 4 bases and J by 7 bases, with 22 bases between the two germline ends. The CDR3 is 17 amino acids. The CDR3 region is CASSLAQQTGRGGELFF. CDR3 coding DNA: TGTGCCAGCTCACTCGCCCAACAAACAGGGCGTGGCGGGGAGCTGTTTTTT.

The chain couples TRBV7-8 to TRBJ2-7, with no clear D. In germline, CDR1 is SGHVS, CDR2 FQNEAQ. Trimming took 7 bases from V and 5 from J, leaving 9 bases between them. This CDR3 spans 11 amino acids. The DNA for the CDR3 is TGTGCCAGCACCCAGAGGCACGAGCAGTACTTC. It encodes CASTQRHEQYF.

This clone came up once. This same CDR3 is encoded by further DNA sequences in the sample. The chain links TRBV5-1 to TRBJ2-7; D remains ambiguous. Trimming took 0 bases from V and 1 from J, leaving 8 bases between them. Germline CDR1 reads SGHRS; CDR2 reads YFSETQ. The CDR3 contains 14 residues. The CDR3 sequence: CASSLAGGSYEQYF. CDR3 sequence (DNA): TGCGCCAGCAGCTTGGCAGGTGGGTCCTACGAGCAGTACTTC. Full variable domain (missing parts from reference TRBV5-1 and TRBJ2-7): KAGVTQTPRYLIKTRGQQVTLSCSPISGHRSVSWYQQTPGQGLQFLFEYFSETQRNKGNFPGRFSGRQFSNSRSEMNVSTLELGDSALYLCASSLAGGSYEQYFGPGTRLTVT.

Written as DNA, the CDR3 is TGCGCCAGCAGTGAGTCGACGGGTCCCCTCCACTTT. Its translation is CASSESTGPLHF. V and J are TRBV10-1 and TRBJ1-6; D unclear. Trimming took off 0 bases at V and 13 bases at J, with 7 bases between the two ends. CDR3 size: 12 residues. Germline assignment: CDR1 WNHNN and CDR2 SYGVQD (reference sequence).

The chain links TRBV12-5 to TRBJ1-1; 8 nucleotides agree with TRBD1. The CDR3 length is 15 residues. The germline gives CDR1 LGHNT, CDR2 FRNRAP. The ends lost 1 base at V and 5 bases at J; junction bases unmatched: 6. As DNA, the CDR3 is TGTGCTAGTGGTTTGGCCAGGGGGCGTCTGACTGAAGCTTTCTTT. Translated: CASGLARGRLTEAFF. Variable domain in full (rest from reference TRBV12-5 and TRBJ1-1): DARVTQTPRHKVTEMGQEVTMRCQPILGHNTVFWYRQTMMQGLELLAYFRNRAPLDDSGMPKDRFSAEMPDATLATLKIQPSEPRDSAVYFCASGLARGRLTEAFFGQGTRLTVV.

Worth noting for this clone: One end of the junction is discordant with germline, which a read error may explain. The chain recombines TRBV6-5 with TRBJ2-1; a possible D gene is TRBD2 (6 bases). The germline CDR1 and CDR2 sequences are MNHEY and SVGAGI. There are 15 residues in the CDR3. This CDR3 is CASSFSAGRYSEQFF. Here the CDR3 DNA reads TGTGCCAGCAGTTTCTCAGCGGGCCGGTACAGTGAGCAGTTCTTC.

The CDR3 reads CASSSLSQGGNQPQHF. The CDR3 DNA follows: TGTGCCAGCTCATCACTTTCACAGGGCGGCAATCAGCCCCAGCATTTT. The chain couples TRBV18 to TRBJ1-5; perhaps TRBD1 as D (6 bases). Germline V gene data show CDR1 as KGHSH and CDR2 as LQKENI. The V end lost 5 bases, the J end lost 2 bases, and 16 bases lay between the germline ends. This CDR3 has 16 residues.

This chain joins TRBV6-5 and TRBJ1-2; the match to TRBD1 covers 7 bases. CDR3 size: 13 residues. J gave up 5 bases and V 6 bases, and 6 bases lay outside the gene matches. Germline CDR1 MNHEY, CDR2 SVGAGI. In DNA, the CDR3 is TGTGCCAGCAGAGAGACAGGGTTGTATGGCTACACCTTC. Protein: CASRETGLYGYTF.